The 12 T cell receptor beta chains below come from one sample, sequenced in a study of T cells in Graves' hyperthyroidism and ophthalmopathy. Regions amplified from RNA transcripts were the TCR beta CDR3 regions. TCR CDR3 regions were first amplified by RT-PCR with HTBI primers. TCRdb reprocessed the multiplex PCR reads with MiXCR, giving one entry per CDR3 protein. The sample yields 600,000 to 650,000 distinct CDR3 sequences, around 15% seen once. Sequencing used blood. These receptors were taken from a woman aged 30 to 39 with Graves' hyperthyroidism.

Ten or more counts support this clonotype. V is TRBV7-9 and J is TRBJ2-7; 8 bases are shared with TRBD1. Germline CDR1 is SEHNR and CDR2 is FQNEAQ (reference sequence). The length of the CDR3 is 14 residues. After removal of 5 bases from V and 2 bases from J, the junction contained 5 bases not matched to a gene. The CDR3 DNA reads TGTGCCAGCAGCGACAGGGGCTCCACCTACGAGCAGTACTTC. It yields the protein CASSDRGSTYEQYF. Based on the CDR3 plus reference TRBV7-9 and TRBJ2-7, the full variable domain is DTGVSQNPRHKITKRGQNVTFRCDPISEHNRLYWYRQTLGQGPEFLTYFQNEAQLEKSRLLSDRFSAERPKGSFSTLEIQRTEQGDSAMYLCASSDRGSTYEQYFGPGTRLTVT.

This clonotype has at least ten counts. The CDR3 protein is CASSPHRGSYEQYF. As DNA, the CDR3 is TGTGCCAGCAGCCCCCACCGCGGTTCCTACGAGCAGTACTTC. The J gene is TRBJ2-7, the V gene TRBV11-3; D gene uncertain. Trimming stripped 5 bases from V and 1 base from J, with 12 bases between. Germline V CDR1 and CDR2: SGHNT, YENEEA. The CDR3 runs to 14 residues. Full variable domain (rest looked up from reference TRBV11-3 and TRBJ2-7): EAGVVQSPRYKIIEKKQPVAFWCNPISGHNTLYWYLQNLGQGPELLIRYENEEAVDDSQLPKDRFSAERLKGVDSTLKIQPAELGDSAVYLCASSPHRGSYEQYFGPGTRLTVT.

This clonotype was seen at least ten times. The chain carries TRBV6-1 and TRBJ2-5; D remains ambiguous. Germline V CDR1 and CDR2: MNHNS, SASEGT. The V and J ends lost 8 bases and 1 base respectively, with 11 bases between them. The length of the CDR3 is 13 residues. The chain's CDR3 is CASSYTFQETQYF. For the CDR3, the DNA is TGTGCCAGCTCTTACACCTTCCAAGAGACCCAGTACTTC.

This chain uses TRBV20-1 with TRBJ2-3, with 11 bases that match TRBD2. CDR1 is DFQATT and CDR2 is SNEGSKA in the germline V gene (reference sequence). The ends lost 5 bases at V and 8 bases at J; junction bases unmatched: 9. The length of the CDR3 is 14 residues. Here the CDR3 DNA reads TGCAGTGCTGGGACTAGCGGCCCGGTCGGTACGCAGTATTTT. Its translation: CSAGTSGPVGTQYF.

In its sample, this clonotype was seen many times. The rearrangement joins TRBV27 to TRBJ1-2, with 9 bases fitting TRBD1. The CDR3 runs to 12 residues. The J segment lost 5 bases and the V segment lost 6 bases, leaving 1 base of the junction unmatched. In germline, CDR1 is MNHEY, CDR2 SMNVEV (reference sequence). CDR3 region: CASRGTGYGYTF. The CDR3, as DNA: TGTGCCAGCAGGGGGACAGGGTATGGCTACACCTTC.

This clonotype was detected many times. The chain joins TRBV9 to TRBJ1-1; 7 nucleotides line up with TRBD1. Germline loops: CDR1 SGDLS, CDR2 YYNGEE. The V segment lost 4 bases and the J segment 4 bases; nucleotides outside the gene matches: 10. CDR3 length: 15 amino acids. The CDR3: CASSPTDRVRTEAFF. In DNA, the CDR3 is TGTGCCAGCAGCCCGACCGACAGGGTCCGCACTGAAGCTTTCTTT. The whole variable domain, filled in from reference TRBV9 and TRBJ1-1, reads DSGVTQTPKHLITATGQRVTLRCSPRSGDLSVYWYQQSLDQGLQFLIQYYNGEERAKGNILERFSAQQFPDLHSELNLSSLELGDSALYFCASSPTDRVRTEAFFGQGTRLTVV.

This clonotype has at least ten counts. The CDR3 DNA sequence: TGTGCCAGCAGCTCCATAGGTCCAGATACGCAGTATTTT. It codes for CASSSIGPDTQYF. This chain links TRBV7-9 with TRBJ2-3, with D uncertain. Germline CDR1 SEHNR, CDR2 FQNEAQ (reference sequence). CDR3 size: 13 residues. The V and J ends lost 4 bases and 4 bases respectively, with 9 bases between them.

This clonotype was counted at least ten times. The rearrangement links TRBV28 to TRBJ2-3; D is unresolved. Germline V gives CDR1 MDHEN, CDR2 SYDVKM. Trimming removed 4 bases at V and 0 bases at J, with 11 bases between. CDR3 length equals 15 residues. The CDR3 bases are TGTGCCAGCAGTTCCGGAGACCCTAGCACAGATACGCAGTATTTT. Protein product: CASSSGDPSTDTQYF.

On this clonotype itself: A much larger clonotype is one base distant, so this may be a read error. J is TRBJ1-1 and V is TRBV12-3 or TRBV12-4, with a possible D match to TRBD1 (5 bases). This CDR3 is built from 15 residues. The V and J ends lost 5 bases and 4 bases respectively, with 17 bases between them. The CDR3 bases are TGTGCCAGCAGTCCGGTGGGGCCAGGGAGCACTGAAGCTTTCTTT. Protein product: CASSPVGPGSTEAFF.

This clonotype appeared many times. CDR3 sequence: CASSLREGSGEQFF. The CDR3 DNA is TGTGCCAGCAGTTTGCGGGAGGGTTCGGGGGAGCAGTTCTTC. V and J are TRBV12-3 or TRBV12-4 and TRBJ2-1; 9 bases agree with TRBD2. The CDR3 covers 14 residues. The V and J ends lost 3 bases and 10 bases, in that order; junction bases with no gene match: 7.

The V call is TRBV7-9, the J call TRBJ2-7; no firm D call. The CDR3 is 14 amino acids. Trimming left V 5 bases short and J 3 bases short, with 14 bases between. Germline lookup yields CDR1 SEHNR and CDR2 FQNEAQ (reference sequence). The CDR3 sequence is CASSALTRSYEQYF. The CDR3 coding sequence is TGTGCCAGCAGCGCCCTCACCCGGAGCTACGAGCAGTACTTC.

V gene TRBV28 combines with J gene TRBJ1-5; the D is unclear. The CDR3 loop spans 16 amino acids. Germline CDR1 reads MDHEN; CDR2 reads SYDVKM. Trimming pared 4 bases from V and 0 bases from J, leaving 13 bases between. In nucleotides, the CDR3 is TGTGCCAGCAGTTATCCAGGCGTCTATAGCAATCAGCCCCAGCATTTT. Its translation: CASSYPGVYSNQPQHF.